These T cell receptor beta chains were read from a single sample in a study of blood T cell repertoires in COVID-19. Using immunoSEQ multiplex PCR, the repertoire was profiled, and TCRdb retains in-frame clones only, with some absent. This sample carries some 250,000 clones, approximately 84% of them seen once, and the ten largest clones take 4% to 5.5%. Material: peripheral blood. These receptors were collected from a man aged 45-60 years with active or convalescent COVID-19. Each CDR3 is given with its conserved first and last residue. The D gene is left open where the match is weak. Clone size is shown for a subset of rows, as once, few, many or a class of expanded clone.

V gene	D gene	J gene	clone size	CDR3 protein	CDR3 DNA
TRBV30	.	TRBJ1-5	.	CASQSASNQPQHF	TGTGCCTCGCAAAGCGCATCCAATCAGCCCCAGCATTTT
TRBV4-2	TRBD1	TRBJ1-2	.	CASSQAGGQGVSYGYTF	TGTGCCAGCAGCCAAGCTGGGGGACAGGGGGTCAGCTATGGCTACACCTTC
TRBV5-1	TRBD1	TRBJ2-7	.	CASSREAGGGEQYF	TGCGCCAGCAGCCGAGAGGCAGGGGGCGGCGAGCAGTACTTC
TRBV18	TRBD2	TRBJ2-2	once	CASSPTLPGTSGALNTGELFF	TGTGCCAGCTCACCCACTCTCCCCGGGACTAGCGGGGCCCTGAACACCGGGGAGCTGTTTTTT
TRBV25-1	TRBD1	TRBJ1-6	once	CASRFGTDNSPLHF	TGTGCCAGCAGATTCGGGACAGACAATTCACCCCTCCACTTT
TRBV30	TRBD1	TRBJ2-7	.	CAWRGQGAYYEQYF	TGTGCCTGGAGGGGACAGGGGGCGTATTACGAGCAGTACTTC
TRBV7-2	TRBD1	TRBJ2-7	.	CASSFQWAGGTYEQYF	TGTGCCAGCAGCTTTCAATGGGCAGGGGGTACCTACGAGCAGTACTTC
TRBV5-1	TRBD2	TRBJ2-7	.	CASGGDYLYEQYF	TGCGCCAGCGGTGGGGACTACCTCTACGAGCAGTACTTC
TRBV21-1	.	TRBJ1-2	.	CASSKSEQGSNGYTF	TGTGCCAGCAGCAAAAGCGAACAGGGAAGTAATGGCTACACCTTC
TRBV3-1/TRBV3-2	.	TRBJ2-2	.	CATSSPNTGELFF	TGTGCCACCTCCTCCCCGAACACCGGGGAGCTGTTTTTT
TRBV19	TRBD1	TRBJ2-5	.	CASSTGGPETQYF	TGTGCCAGTAGCACAGGGGGTCCAGAGACCCAGTACTTC
TRBV12-3/TRBV12-4	.	TRBJ1-2	many	CASSTNYGYTF	TGTGCCAGCAGTACAAACTATGGCTACACCTTC
TRBV7-3	TRBD1	TRBJ2-3	.	CASSSRQGYTDTQYF	TGTGCCAGCAGCTCGCGACAGGGGTACACAGATACGCAGTATTTT
TRBV6-4	TRBD1	TRBJ1-5	once	CASSIRDSLNQPQHF	TGTGCCAGCAGTATCCGGGACAGCCTCAATCAGCCCCAGCATTTT
TRBV28	TRBD1	TRBJ2-1	.	CASSFFGQAYNEQFF	TGTGCCAGCAGTTTCTTCGGACAGGCCTACAATGAGCAGTTCTTC
TRBV3-1/TRBV3-2	TRBD2	TRBJ2-7	.	CASSRLSGGYYEQYF	TGTGCCAGCAGTCGCCTTAGCGGGGGATACTACGAGCAGTACTTC
TRBV27	.	TRBJ1-2	once	CASRQAGTDYGYTF	TGTGCCAGCAGACAAGCGGGGACGGACTATGGCTACACCTTC
TRBV19	.	TRBJ1-1	once	CASSIKGGAEAFF	TGTGCCAGTAGTATAAAGGGGGGGGCCGAAGCTTTCTTT
TRBV5-1	TRBD2	TRBJ2-1	few	CASSAPSTSGGPNSNNEQFF	TGCGCCAGCAGCGCCCCCTCAACTAGCGGGGGGCCAAACTCTAACAATGAGCAGTTCTTC
TRBV4-2	TRBD1	TRBJ1-2	.	CASSRVGGGGRSGYTF	TGTGCCAGCAGCCGGGTAGGGGGCGGCGGTAGGTCAGGCTACACCTTC
TRBV7-9	.	TRBJ2-1	few	CASSYKDSYNEQFF	TGTGCCAGCAGCTATAAGGACAGTTACAATGAGCAGTTCTTC
TRBV21-1	.	TRBJ1-5	few	CASSLRGLSEDSNQPQHF	TGTGCCAGCAGCCTTAGGGGACTGTCAGAGGATAGCAATCAGCCCCAGCATTTT
TRBV10-3	TRBD1	TRBJ2-1	.	CAISDPGQGPYNEQFF	TGTGCCATCAGTGACCCGGGACAGGGGCCCTACAATGAGCAGTTCTTC
TRBV5-5	.	TRBJ2-7	.	CASSLGGGLAYEQYF	TGTGCCAGCAGCTTGGGTGGGGGCTTGGCCTACGAGCAGTACTTC
TRBV10-3	.	TRBJ1-3	.	CANGERDGNTIYF	TGTGCCAACGGGGAGCGGGATGGGAACACCATATATTTT
TRBV5-1	TRBD2	TRBJ2-7	.	CASSLEREIYEQYF	TGCGCCAGCAGCCTAGAGCGGGAAATCTACGAGCAGTACTTC
TRBV18	.	TRBJ2-1	many	CASSPLPQGSTTTEQFF	TGTGCCAGCTCACCACTCCCCCAGGGTTCCACCACCACTGAGCAGTTCTTC
TRBV19	TRBD1	TRBJ2-5	.	CASTSADRRETQYF	TGTGCCAGTACTTCCGCGGACAGGCGAGAGACCCAGTACTTC